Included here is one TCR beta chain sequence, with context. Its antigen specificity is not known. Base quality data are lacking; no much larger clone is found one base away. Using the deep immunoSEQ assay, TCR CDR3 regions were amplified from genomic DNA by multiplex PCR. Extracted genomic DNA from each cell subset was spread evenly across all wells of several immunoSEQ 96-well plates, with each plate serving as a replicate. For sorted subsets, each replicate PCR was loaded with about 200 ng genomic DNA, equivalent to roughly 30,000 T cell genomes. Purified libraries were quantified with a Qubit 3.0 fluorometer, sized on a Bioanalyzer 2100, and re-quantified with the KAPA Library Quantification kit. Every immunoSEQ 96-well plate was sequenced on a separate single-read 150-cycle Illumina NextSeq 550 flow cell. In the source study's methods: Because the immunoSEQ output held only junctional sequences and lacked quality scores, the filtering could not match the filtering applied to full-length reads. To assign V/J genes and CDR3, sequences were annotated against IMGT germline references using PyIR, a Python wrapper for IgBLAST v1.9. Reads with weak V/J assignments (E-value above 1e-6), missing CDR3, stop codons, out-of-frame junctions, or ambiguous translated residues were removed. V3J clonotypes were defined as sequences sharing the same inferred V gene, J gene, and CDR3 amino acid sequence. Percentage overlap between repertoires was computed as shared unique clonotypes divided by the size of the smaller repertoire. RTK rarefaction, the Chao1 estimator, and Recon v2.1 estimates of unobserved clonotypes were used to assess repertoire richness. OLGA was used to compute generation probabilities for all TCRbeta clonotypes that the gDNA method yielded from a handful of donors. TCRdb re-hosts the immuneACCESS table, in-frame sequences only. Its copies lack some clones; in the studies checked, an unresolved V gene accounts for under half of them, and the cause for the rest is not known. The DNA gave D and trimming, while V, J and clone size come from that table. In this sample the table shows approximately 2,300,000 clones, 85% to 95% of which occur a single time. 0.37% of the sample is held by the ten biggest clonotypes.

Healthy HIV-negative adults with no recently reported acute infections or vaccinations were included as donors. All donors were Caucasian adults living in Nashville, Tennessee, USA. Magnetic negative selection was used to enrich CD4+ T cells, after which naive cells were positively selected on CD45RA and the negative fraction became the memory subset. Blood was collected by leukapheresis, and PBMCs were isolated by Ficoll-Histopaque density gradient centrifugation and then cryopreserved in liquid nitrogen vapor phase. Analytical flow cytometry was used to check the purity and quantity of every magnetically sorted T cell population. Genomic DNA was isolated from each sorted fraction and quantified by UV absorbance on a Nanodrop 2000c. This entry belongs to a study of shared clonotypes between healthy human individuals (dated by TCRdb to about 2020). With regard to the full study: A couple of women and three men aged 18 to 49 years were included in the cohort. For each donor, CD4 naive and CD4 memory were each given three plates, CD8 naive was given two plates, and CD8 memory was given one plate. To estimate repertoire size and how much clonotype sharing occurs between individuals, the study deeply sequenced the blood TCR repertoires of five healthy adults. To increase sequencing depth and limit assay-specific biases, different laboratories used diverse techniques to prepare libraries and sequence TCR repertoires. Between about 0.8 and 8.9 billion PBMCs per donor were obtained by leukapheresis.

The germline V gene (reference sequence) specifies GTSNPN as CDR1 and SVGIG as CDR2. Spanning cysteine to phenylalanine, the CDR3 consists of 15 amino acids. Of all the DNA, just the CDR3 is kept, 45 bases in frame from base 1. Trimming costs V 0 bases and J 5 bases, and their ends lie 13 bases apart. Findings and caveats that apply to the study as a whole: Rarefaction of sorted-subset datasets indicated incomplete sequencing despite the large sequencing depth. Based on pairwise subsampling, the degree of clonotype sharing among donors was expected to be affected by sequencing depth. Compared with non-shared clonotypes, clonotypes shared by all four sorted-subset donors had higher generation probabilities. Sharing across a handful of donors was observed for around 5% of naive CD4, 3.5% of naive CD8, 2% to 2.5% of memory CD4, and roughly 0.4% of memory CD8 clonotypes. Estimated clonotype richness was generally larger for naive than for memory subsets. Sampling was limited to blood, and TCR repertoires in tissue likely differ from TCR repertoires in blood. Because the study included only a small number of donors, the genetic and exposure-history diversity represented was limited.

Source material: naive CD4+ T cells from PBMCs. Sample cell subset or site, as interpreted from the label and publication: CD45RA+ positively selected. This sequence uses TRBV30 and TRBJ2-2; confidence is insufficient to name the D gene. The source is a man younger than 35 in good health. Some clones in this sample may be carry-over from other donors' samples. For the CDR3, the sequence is CAWSVRLVNTGELFF. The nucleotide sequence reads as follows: TGTGCCTGGAGTGTACGTCTAGTCAATACCGGGGAGCTGTTTTTT. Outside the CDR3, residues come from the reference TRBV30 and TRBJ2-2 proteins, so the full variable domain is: SQTIHQWPATLVQPVGSPLSLECTVEGTSNPNLYWYRQAAGRGLQLLFYSVGIGQISSEVPQNLSASRPQDRQFILSSKKLLLSDSGFYLCAWSVRLVNTGELFFGEGSRLTVL.